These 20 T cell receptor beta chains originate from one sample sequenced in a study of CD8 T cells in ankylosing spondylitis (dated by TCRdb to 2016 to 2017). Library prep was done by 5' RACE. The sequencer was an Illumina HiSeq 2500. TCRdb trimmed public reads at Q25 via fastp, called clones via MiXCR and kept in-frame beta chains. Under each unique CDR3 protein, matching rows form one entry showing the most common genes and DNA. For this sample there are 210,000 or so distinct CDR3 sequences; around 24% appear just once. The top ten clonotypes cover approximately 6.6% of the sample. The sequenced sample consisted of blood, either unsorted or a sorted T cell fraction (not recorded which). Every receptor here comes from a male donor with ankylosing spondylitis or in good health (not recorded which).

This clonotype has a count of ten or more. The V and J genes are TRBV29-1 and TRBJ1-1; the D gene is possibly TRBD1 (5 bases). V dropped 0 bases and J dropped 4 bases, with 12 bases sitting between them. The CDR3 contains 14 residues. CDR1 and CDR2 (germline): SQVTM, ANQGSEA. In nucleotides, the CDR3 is TGCAGCGTTGAAGAGGGGGGGATTGGCACTGAAGCTTTCTTT. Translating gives CSVEEGGIGTEAFF.

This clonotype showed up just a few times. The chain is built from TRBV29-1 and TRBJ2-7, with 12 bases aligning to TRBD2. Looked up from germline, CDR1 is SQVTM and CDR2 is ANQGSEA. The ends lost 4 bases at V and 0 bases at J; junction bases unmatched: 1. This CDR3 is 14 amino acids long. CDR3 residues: CSVGLAGASYEQYF. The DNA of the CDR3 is TGCAGCGTTGGACTAGCGGGAGCCTCCTACGAGCAGTACTTC.

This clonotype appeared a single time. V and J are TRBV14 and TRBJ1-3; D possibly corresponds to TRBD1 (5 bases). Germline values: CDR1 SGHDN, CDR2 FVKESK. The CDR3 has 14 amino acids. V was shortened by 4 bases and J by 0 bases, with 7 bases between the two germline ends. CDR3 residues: CASSLTDSGNTIYF. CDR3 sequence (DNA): TGTGCCAGCAGCCTGACAGACTCTGGAAACACCATATATTTT.

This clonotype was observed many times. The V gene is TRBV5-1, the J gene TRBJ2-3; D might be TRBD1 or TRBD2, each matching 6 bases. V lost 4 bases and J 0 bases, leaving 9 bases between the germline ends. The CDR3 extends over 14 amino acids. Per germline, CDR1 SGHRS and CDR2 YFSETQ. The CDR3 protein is CASSPGASTDTQYF. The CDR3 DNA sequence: TGCGCCAGCAGCCCGGGGGCGAGCACAGATACGCAGTATTTT.

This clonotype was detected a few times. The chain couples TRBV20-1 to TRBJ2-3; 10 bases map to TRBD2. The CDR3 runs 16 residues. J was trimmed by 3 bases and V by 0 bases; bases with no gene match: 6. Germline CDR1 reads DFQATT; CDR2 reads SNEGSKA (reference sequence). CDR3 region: CSARDALAGVTDTQYF. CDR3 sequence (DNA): TGCAGTGCTAGAGATGCCCTAGCGGGAGTAACAGATACGCAGTATTTT.

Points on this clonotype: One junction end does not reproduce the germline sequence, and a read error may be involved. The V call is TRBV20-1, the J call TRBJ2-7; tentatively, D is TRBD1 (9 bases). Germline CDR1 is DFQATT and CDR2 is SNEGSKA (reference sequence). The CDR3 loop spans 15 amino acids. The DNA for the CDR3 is TGCAGTGCTAGAGATAGCGGGACAGGGTCCTGCGAGCAGTACTTC. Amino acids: CSARDSGTGSCEQYF.

In DNA form, the CDR3 reads TGCAGCGTTGAAGGGGTCAGGCCCTACGAGCAGTACTTC. This encodes CSVEGVRPYEQYF. This chain joins TRBV29-1 and TRBJ2-7; D gene unclear. With 1 base removed from V and 2 bases from J, the gap between germline ends came to 9 bases. This CDR3 region has 13 residues. The germline V gene encodes CDR1 SQVTM and CDR2 ANQGSEA.

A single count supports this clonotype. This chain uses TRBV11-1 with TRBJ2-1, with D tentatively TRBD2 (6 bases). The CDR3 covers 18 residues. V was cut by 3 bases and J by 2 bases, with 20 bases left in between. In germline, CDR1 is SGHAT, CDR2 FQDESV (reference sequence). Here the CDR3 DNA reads TGTGCCAGCAGCTTCGAGTCCGATAGCGGAGGGACCTACAATGAGCAGTTCTTC. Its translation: CASSFESDSGGTYNEQFF.

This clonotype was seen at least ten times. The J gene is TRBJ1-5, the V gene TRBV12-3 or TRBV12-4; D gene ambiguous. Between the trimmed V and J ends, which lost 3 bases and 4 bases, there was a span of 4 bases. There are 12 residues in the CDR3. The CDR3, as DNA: TGTGCCAGCAGTTTCCTTAATCAGCCCCAGCATTTT. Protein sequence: CASSFLNQPQHF.

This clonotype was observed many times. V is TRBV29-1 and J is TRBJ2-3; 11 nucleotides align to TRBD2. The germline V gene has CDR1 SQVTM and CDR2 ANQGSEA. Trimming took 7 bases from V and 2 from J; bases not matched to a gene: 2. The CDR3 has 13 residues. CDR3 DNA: TGCAGCGGTAGCGGGAGGGTCACAGATACGCAGTATTTT. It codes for CSGSGRVTDTQYF.

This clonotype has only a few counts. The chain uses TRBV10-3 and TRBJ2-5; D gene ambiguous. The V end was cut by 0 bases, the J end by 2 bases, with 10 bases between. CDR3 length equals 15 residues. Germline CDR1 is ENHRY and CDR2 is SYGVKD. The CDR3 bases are TGTGCCATCAGTGAGTCGAAAGTGAATCAAGAGACCCAGTACTTC. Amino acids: CAISESKVNQETQYF.

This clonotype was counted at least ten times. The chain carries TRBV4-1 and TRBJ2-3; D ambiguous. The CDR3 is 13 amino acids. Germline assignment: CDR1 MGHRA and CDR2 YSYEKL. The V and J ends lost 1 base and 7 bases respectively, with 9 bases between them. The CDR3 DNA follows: TGCGCCAGCAGCCAAGTAGGGCTGCATACGCAGTATTTT. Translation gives CASSQVGLHTQYF.

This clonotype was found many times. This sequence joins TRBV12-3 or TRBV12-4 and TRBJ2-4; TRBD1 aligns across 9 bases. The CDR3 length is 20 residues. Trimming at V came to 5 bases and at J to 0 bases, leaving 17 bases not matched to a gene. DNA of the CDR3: TGTGCCAGCAGTACCCCCCCGGACAGGGGAAGTCAGCTAGCCAAAAACATTCAGTACTTC. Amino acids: CASSTPPDRGSQLAKNIQYF.

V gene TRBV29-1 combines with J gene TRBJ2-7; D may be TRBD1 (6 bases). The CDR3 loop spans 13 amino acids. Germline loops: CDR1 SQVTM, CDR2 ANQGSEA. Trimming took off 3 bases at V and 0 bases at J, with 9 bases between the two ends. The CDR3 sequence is CSVEGTPSYEQYF. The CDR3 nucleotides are TGCAGCGTTGAGGGGACACCCTCCTACGAGCAGTACTTC.

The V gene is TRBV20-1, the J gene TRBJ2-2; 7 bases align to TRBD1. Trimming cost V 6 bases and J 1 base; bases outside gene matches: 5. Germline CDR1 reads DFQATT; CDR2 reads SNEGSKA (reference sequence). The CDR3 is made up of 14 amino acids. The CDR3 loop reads CSAPGQENTGELFF. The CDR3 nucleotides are TGCAGTGCCCCTGGACAGGAGAACACCGGGGAGCTGTTTTTT.

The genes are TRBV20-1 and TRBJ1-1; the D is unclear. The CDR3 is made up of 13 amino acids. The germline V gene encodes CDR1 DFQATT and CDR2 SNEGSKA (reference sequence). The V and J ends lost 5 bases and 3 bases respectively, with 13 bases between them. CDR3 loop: CSAPSNEDTEAFF. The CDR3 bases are TGCAGTGCTCCGTCAAATGAGGACACTGAAGCTTTCTTT.

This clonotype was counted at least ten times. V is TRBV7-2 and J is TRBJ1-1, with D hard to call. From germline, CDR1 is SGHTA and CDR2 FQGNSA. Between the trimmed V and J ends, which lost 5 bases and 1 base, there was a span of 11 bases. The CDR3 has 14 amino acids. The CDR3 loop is CASSNRGPNTEAFF. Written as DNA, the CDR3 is TGTGCCAGCAGCAACCGAGGGCCGAACACTGAAGCTTTCTTT.

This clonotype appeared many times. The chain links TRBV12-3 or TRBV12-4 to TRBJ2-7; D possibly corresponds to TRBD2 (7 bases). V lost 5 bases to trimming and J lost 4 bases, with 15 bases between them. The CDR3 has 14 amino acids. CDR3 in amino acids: CASSPREGGYEQYF. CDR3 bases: TGTGCCAGCAGTCCCCGCGAGGGGGGGTACGAGCAGTACTTC.

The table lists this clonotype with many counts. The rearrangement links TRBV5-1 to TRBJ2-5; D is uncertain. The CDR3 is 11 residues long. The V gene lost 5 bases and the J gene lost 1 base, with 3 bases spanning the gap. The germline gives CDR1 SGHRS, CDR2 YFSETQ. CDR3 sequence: CASRGQETQYF. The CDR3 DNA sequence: TGCGCCAGCAGGGGCCAAGAGACCCAGTACTTC. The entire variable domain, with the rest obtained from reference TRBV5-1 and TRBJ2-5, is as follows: KAGVTQTPRYLIKTRGQQVTLSCSPISGHRSVSWYQQTPGQGLQFLFEYFSETQRNKGNFPGRFSGRQFSNSRSEMNVSTLELGDSALYLCASRGQETQYFGPGTRLLVL.

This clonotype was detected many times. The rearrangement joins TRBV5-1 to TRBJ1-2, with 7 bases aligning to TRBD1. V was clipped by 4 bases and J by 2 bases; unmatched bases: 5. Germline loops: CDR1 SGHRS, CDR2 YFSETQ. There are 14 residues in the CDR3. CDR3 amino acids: CASSPGTVNYGYTF. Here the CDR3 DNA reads TGCGCCAGCAGCCCCGGGACAGTCAACTATGGCTACACCTTC.